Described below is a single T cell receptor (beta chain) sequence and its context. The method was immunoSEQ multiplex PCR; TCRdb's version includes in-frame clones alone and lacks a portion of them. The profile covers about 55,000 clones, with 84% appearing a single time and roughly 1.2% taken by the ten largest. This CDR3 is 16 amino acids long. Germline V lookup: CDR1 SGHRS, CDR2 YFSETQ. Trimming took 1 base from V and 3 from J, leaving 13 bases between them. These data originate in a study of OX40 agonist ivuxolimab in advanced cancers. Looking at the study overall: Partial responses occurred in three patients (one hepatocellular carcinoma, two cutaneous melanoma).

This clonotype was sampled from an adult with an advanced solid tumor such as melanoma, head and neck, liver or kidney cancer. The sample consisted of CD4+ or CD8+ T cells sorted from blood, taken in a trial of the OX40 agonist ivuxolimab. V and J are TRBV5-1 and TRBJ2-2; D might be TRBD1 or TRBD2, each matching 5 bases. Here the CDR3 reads CASSLSGRGDTGELFF. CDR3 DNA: TGCGCCAGCAGCTTGTCGGGACGTGGGGACACCGGGGAGCTGTTTTTT.